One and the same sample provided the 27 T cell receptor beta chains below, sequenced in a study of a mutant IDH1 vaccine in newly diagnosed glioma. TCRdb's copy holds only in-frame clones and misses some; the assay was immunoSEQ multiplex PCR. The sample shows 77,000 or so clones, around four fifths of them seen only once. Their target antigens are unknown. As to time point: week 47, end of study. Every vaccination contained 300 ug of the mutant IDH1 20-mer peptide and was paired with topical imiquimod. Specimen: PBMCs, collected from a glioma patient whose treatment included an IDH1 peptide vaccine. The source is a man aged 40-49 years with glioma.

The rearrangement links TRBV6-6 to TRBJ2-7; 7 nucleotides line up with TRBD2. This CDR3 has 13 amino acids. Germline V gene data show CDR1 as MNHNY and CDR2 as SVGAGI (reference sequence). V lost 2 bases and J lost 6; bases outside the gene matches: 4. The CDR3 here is CASSYIGRAEQYF. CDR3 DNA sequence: TGTGCCAGCAGTTACATAGGGAGGGCCGAGCAGTACTTC.

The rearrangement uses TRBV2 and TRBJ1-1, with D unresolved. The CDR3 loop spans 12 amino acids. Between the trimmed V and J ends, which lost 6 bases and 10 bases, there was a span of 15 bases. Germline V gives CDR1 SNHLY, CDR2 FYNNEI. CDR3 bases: TGTGCCAGCAGAGCTTCAACCCAAGGAGCTTTCTTT. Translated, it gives CASRASTQGAFF.

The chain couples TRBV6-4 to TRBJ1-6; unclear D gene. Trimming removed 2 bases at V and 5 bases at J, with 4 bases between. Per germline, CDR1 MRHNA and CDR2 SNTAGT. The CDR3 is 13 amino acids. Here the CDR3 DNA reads TGTGCCAGCAGTGACAGGGATAATTCACCCCTCCACTTT. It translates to CASSDRDNSPLHF.

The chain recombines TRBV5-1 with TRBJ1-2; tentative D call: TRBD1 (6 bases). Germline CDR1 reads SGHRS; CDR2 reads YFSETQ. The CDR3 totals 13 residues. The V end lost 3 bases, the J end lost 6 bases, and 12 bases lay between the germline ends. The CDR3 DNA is TGCGCCAGCAGCTCCCCAGGGGTCGATGGCTACACCTTC. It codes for CASSSPGVDGYTF.

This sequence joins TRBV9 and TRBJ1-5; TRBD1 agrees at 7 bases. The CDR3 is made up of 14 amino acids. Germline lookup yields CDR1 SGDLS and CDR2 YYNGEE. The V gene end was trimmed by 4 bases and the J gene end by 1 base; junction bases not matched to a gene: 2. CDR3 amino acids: CASSRQGSNQPQHF. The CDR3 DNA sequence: TGTGCCAGCAGCCGACAGGGAAGCAATCAGCCCCAGCATTTT.

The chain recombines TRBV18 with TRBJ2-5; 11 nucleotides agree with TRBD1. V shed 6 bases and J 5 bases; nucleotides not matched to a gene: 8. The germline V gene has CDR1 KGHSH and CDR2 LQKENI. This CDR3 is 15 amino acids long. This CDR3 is CASSDRTGGWETQYF. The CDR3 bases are TGTGCCAGCTCGGACAGGACAGGGGGCTGGGAGACCCAGTACTTC.

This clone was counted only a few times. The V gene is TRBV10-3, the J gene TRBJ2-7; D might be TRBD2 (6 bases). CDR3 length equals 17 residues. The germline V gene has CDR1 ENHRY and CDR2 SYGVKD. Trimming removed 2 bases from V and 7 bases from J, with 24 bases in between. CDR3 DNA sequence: TGTGCCATCAGTGAGATTCCGCGGGGCCCCCCCTTCGTTGAGCAGTACTTC. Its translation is CAISEIPRGPPFVEQYF.

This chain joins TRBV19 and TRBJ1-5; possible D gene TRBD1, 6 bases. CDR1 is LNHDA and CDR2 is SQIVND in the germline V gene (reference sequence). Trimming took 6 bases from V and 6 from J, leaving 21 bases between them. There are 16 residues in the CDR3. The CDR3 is CASRAFGGGLGQPQHF. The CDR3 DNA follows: TGTGCCAGTAGGGCGTTTGGGGGCGGACTTGGTCAGCCCCAGCATTTT. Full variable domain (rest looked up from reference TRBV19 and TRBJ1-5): DGGITQSPKYLFRKEGQNVTLSCEQNLNHDAMYWYRQDPGQGLRLIYYSQIVNDFQKGDIAEGYSVSREKKESFPLTVTSAQKNPTAFYLCASRAFGGGLGQPQHFGDGTRLSIL.

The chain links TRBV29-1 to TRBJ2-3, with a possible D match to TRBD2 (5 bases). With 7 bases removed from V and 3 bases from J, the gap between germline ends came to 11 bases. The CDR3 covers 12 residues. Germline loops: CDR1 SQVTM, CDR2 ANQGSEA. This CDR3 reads CSARRTTDTQYF. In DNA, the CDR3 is TGCAGCGCCCGAAGGACTACAGATACGCAGTATTTT.

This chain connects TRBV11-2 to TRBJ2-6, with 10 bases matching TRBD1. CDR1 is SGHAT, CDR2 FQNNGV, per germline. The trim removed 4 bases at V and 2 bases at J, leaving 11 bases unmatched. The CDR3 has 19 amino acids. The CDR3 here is CASSSALTGGVAGANVLTF. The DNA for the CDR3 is TGTGCCAGCAGCTCAGCCTTGACAGGGGGCGTAGCTGGGGCCAACGTCCTGACTTTC.

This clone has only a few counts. The CDR3 here is CASSLGGSGNQPQHF. The CDR3 DNA is TGTGCCAGCAGCTTAGGGGGCTCGGGCAATCAGCCCCAGCATTTT. The genes are TRBV7-9 and TRBJ1-5; a weak D match, TRBD1 (5 bases). Germline lookup yields CDR1 SEHNR and CDR2 FQNEAQ (reference sequence). The V gene lost 1 base and the J gene lost 2 bases, with 9 bases spanning the gap. The CDR3 totals 15 residues.

CDR3 residues: CASSPTQGGRSSGNTIYF. CDR3 coding DNA: TGTGCCAGCTCACCCACACAGGGGGGGCGAAGCTCTGGAAACACCATATATTTT. The chain combines TRBV18 with TRBJ1-3, with TRBD1 identical over 8 bases. Unmatched junction bases numbered 10, after V lost 3 bases and J lost 0 bases. The germline V gene encodes CDR1 KGHSH and CDR2 LQKENI. The CDR3 is 18 residues long.

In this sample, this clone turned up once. CDR3 nucleotides: TGTGCCAGCAGCCAAGGGGGGGTGACAGGCCCTTGGTTCTTC. Encoded protein: CASSQGGVTGPWFF. The chain uses TRBV14 and TRBJ2-1; TRBD1 or TRBD2 may be the D gene (6 bases each). Deletions cut 1 base from V and 15 bases from J, with 19 bases between. CDR3 length: 14 amino acids. Germline CDR1 reads SGHDN; CDR2 reads FVKESK.

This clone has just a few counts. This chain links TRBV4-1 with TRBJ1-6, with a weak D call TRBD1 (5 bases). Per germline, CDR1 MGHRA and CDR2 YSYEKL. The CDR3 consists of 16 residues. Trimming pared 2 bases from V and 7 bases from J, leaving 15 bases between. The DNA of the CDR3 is TGCGCCAGCAGCCAACTATTCGGGGGACCCAATTCACCCCTCCACTTT. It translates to CASSQLFGGPNSPLHF.

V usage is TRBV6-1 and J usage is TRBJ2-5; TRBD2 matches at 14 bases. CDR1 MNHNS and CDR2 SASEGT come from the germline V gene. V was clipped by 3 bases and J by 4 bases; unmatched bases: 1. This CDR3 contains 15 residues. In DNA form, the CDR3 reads TGTGCCAGCAGTGAGACTAGCGGGGGGGCAGAGACCCAGTACTTC. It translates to CASSETSGGAETQYF.

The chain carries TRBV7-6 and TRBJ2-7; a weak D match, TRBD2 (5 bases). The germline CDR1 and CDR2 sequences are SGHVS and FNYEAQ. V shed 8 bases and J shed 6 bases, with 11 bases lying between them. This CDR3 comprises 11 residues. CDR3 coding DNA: TGTGCCAGCCGTGAGGGCGGCGAGCAGTACTTC. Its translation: CASREGGEQYF.

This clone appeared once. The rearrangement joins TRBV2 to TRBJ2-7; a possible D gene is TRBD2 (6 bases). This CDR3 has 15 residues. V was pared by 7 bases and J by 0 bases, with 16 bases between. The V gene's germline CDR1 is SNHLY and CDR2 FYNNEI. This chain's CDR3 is CASKGAGRSSYEQYF. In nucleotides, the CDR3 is TGTGCCAGCAAAGGAGCGGGTCGAAGCTCCTACGAGCAGTACTTC.

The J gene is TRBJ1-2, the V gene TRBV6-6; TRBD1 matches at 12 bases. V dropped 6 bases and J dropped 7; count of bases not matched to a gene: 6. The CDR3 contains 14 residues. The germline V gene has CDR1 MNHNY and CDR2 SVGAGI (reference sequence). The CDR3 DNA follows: TGTGCCAGCAGGGGGGACAGGGGGCATAGTGGCTACACCTTC. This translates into CASRGDRGHSGYTF.

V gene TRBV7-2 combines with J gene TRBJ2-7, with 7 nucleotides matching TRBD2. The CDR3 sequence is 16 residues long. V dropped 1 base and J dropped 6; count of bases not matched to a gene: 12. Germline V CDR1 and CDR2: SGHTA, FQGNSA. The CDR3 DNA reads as TGTGCCAGCAGCTTAGAATGGGGGGGGATCGGTTCCGAGCAGTACTTC. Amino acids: CASSLEWGGIGSEQYF.

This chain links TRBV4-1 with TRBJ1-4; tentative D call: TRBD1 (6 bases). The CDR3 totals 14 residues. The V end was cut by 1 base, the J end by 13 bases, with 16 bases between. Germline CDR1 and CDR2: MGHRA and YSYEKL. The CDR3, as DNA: TGCGCCAGCAGCCAAGTCGGGGGCAGGGATAGACTGTTTTTT. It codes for CASSQVGGRDRLFF.

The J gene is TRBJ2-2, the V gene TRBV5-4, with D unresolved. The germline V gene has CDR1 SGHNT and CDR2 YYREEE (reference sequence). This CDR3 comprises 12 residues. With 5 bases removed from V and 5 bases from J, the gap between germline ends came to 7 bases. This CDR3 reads CASRSQTGELFF. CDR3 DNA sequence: TGTGCCAGCAGATCACAGACCGGGGAGCTGTTTTTT.

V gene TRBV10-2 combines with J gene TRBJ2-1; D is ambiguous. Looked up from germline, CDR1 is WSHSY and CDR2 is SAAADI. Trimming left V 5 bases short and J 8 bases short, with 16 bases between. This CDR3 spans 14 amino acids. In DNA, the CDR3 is TGCGCCAGCAGTAAGTTTGGCCCGTGGGATGAGCAGTTCTTC. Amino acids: CASSKFGPWDEQFF.

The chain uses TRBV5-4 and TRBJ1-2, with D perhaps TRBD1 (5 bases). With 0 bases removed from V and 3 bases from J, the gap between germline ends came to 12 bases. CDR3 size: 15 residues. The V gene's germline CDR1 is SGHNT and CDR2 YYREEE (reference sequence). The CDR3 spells CASSLGGVPDYGYTF. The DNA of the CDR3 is TGTGCCAGCAGCTTGGGAGGGGTTCCAGACTATGGCTACACCTTC.

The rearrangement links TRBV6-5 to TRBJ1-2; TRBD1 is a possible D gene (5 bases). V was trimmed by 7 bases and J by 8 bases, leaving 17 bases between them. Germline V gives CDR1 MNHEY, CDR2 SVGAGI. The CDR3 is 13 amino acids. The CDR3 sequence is CASNPTLGTGYTF. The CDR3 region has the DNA TGTGCCAGCAACCCCACTTTGGGGACCGGCTACACCTTC.

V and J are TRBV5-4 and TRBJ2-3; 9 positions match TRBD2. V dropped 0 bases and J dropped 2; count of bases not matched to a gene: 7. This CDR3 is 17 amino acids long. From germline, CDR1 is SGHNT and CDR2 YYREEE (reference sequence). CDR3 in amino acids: CASSLVGRLAVTDTQYF. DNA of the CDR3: TGTGCCAGCAGCTTGGTTGGGAGACTAGCGGTCACAGATACGCAGTATTTT.

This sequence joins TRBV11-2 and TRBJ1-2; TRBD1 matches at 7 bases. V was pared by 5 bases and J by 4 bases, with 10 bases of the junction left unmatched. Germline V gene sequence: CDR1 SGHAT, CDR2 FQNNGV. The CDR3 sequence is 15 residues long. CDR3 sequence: CASSPHLGQAYGYTF. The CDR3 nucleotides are TGTGCCAGCAGCCCCCATCTTGGACAGGCCTATGGCTACACCTTC. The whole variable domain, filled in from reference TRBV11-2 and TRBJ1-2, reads EAGVAQSPRYKIIEKRQSVAFWCNPISGHATLYWYQQILGQGPKLLIQFQNNGVVDDSQLPKDRFSAERLKGVDSTLKIQPAKLEDSAVYLCASSPHLGQAYGYTFGSGTRLTVV.

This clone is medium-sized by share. The CDR3 bases are TGTGCCAGCAGCTTCTTAAAAGGGACAGGGGACACCGGGGAGCTGTTTTTT. This gives the protein CASSFLKGTGDTGELFF. The chain recombines TRBV5-6 with TRBJ2-2; 10 bases are a match to TRBD1. J gave up 3 bases and V 2 bases, and 7 bases lay outside the gene matches. The CDR3 has 17 residues. The germline gives CDR1 SGHDT, CDR2 YYEEEE.